The source of this TCR beta chain is a study of T cells after yellow fever vaccination. TCRdb reprocessed the 5' RACE reads via MiXCR and lists one record per CDR3 protein. This sample has under 500,000 distinct CDR3 sequences; 15% to 20% occur once, and the top ten carry about 18%. This clonotype was picked up a small number of times. The sequence came from a young man who received the YFV17D yellow fever vaccine. The specimen was PBMCs, collected before the yellow fever booster vaccination.

The CDR3 sequence is CASSWEVDTDTQYF. In nucleotides, the CDR3 is TGTGCCAGCAGCTGGGAGGTGGACACAGATACGCAGTATTTT. The chain combines TRBV5-6 with TRBJ2-3, with D possibly being TRBD2 (6 bases). Germline CDR1 and CDR2: SGHDT and YYEEEE. Trimming removed 3 bases from V and 2 bases from J, with 10 bases in between. The CDR3 length is 14 residues.